This T cell receptor (beta chain) was obtained from a study of T-cell reconstitution after alpha-beta-depleted transplantation in children. Study conclusions and caveats: For some patients, TCRbeta diversity was high at day 60 because of recipient T cells and thymic progenitors that survived.

Trimming removed 4 bases at V and 0 bases at J, with 11 bases between. Germline CDR1 reads MDHEN; CDR2 reads SYDVKM. The CDR3 is made up of 15 amino acids. Unique molecular identifiers featured in how the TCRbeta library was prepared. TCRdb recomputed calls from the PCR reads with MiXCR, one row per CDR3 protein. The sample holds approximately 250,000 distinct CDR3 sequences; about 26% are singletons and the top ten take roughly 2.5%. To note about this clonotype: Its antigen remains unidentified.

The source was PBMCs, collected before TCRalphabeta/CD19-depleted stem cell transplant. The TCR sequence derives from a girl aged 2 to 10 with Fanconi anemia, due to receive a stem cell transplant. The J gene is TRBJ2-3, the V gene TRBV28; a weak D match, TRBD2 (6 bases). CDR3 in amino acids: CASSSPSGSTDTQYF. CDR3 in DNA: TGTGCCAGCAGTTCTCCGAGCGGGAGCACAGATACGCAGTATTTT. The whole variable domain, filled in from reference TRBV28 and TRBJ2-3, reads DVKVTQSSRYLVKRTGEKVFLECVQDMDHENMFWYRQDPGLGLRLIYFSYDVKMKEKGDIPEGYSVSREKKERFSLILESASTNQTSMYLCASSSPSGSTDTQYFGPGTRLTVL.